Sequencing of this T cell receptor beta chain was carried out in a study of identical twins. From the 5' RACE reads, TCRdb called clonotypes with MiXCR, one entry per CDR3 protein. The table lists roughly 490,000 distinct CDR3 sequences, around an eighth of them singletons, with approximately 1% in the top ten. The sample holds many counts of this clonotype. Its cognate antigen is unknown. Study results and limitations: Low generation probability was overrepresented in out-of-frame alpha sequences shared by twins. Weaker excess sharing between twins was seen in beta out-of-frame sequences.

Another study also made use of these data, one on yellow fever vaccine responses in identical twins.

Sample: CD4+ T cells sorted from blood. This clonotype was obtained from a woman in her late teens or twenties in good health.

The CDR3 DNA is TGTGCCACCAGCAGAGGTGTCTCCTACGAGCAGTACTTC. The encoded protein is CATSRGVSYEQYF. The V call is TRBV15, the J call TRBJ2-7, with D uncertain. Germline CDR1 is LNHNV and CDR2 is YYDKDF (reference sequence). The CDR3 runs 13 residues. The ends were cut back, 1 base at V and 0 bases at J, with 4 bases in the middle.